The 27 T cell receptor beta chains below all came from one sample that was sequenced in a study of cytomegalovirus exposure and HLA in healthy donors. Method: immunoSEQ multiplex PCR; TCRdb's copy keeps in-frame clones and lacks some. The sample has some 76,000 clones, 90% to 95% seen once. Source material: PBMCs. Every receptor here comes from a woman between 18 and 30 years old in good health and CMV-seronegative.

The rearrangement joins TRBV11-2 to TRBJ2-5; D might be TRBD2 (5 bases). This CDR3 comprises 11 residues. Looked up from germline, CDR1 is SGHAT and CDR2 is FQNNGV. V lost 5 bases and J 5 bases, leaving 6 bases between the germline ends. The CDR3 here is CASSTGETQYF. CDR3 coding DNA: TGTGCCAGCAGCACGGGGGAGACCCAGTACTTC.

The chain's CDR3 is CASSVEGPGATPRTSFTGANVLTF. The DNA of the CDR3 is TGTGCCAGCAGCGTAGAGGGACCAGGGGCTACGCCACGGACTAGCTTTACTGGGGCCAACGTCCTGACTTTC. The V gene is TRBV9, the J gene TRBJ2-6; 8 bases map to TRBD2. Looked up from germline, CDR1 is SGDLS and CDR2 is YYNGEE. This CDR3 has 24 amino acids. After removal of 0 bases from V and 2 bases from J, the junction contained 25 bases not matched to a gene.

The gene calls are TRBV29-1 and TRBJ2-5; 9 nucleotides line up with TRBD1. The junction had 4 bases not matched to a gene; V was cut back by 5 bases and J by 3 bases. The CDR3 runs to 13 residues. The germline V gene encodes CDR1 SQVTM and CDR2 ANQGSEA. The DNA of the CDR3 is TGCAGCGTTCAGACAGGGGGGAAAGAGACCCAGTACTTC. It translates to CSVQTGGKETQYF.

Comments on this clone: At one boundary the junction diverges from the germline segment, which might be a read error. The chain has TRBV10-3 and TRBJ1-5; D possibly corresponds to TRBD1 (5 bases). CDR3 length: 16 amino acids. The germline V gene encodes CDR1 ENHRY and CDR2 SYGVKD. CDR3 amino acids: CASSLRPGAPNQPQHF. The CDR3 nucleotides read TGTGCCAGCAGTTTGCGCCCTGGGGCACCAAATCAGCCCCAGCATTTT.

The V and J genes are TRBV18 and TRBJ2-5; a possible D gene is TRBD1 (6 bases). The ends were cut back, 3 bases at V and 3 bases at J, with 8 bases in the middle. CDR3 length: 13 residues. CDR1 is KGHSH and CDR2 is LQKENI in the germline V gene. The CDR3 reads CASSPRDKETQYF. CDR3 sequence (DNA): TGTGCCAGCTCACCTCGGGACAAAGAGACCCAGTACTTC.

This chain joins TRBV4-2 and TRBJ2-2, with a weak D call TRBD2 (6 bases). V dropped 0 bases and J dropped 4 bases, with 9 bases sitting between them. The germline gives CDR1 LGHNA, CDR2 YNFKEQ. This CDR3 has 15 amino acids. For the CDR3, the DNA is TGTGCCAGCAGCCAAGAGATGCGGGGCACCGGGGAGCTGTTTTTT. This gives the protein CASSQEMRGTGELFF.

The V call is TRBV19, the J call TRBJ1-1; 11 bases are a match to TRBD1. The length of the CDR3 is 15 residues. Germline V gene lookup returns CDR1 LNHDA and CDR2 SQIVND (reference sequence). The V segment lost 5 bases and the J segment 5 bases; nucleotides outside the gene matches: 7. The CDR3 nucleotides are TGTGCCAGTAGTGATGAGGACAGGGGGCAAACTGAAGCTTTCTTT. Its translation is CASSDEDRGQTEAFF.

This clone occurred once. This chain uses TRBV6-1 with TRBJ2-7, with no clear D. The CDR3 totals 12 residues. V gave up 7 bases and J gave up 2 bases, with 9 bases separating them. The V gene's germline CDR1 is MNHNS and CDR2 SASEGT. The CDR3 sequence is CASNRKAYEQYF. The CDR3 nucleotides are TGTGCCAGCAACAGAAAGGCCTACGAGCAGTACTTC.

V gene TRBV2 combines with J gene TRBJ2-7; 13 nucleotides line up with TRBD2. CDR1 SNHLY and CDR2 FYNNEI come from the germline V gene. The junction had 11 bases not matched to a gene; V was cut back by 4 bases and J by 2 bases. There are 18 residues in the CDR3. Written as DNA, the CDR3 is TGTGCCAGCAGTGCACTAGCGGGAGGGCCGACCTCAACCTACGAGCAGTACTTC. Translating gives CASSALAGGPTSTYEQYF.

This rearrangement joins TRBV6-5 to TRBJ1-5; TRBD1 might be the D (6 bases). Trimming cost V 5 bases and J 3 bases, with 14 bases left between them. This CDR3 is built from 15 residues. Germline lookup yields CDR1 MNHEY and CDR2 SVGAGI. CDR3: CASSPQGRNNQPQHF. The CDR3, as DNA: TGTGCCAGCAGTCCCCAGGGGCGGAACAATCAGCCCCAGCATTTT.

This clone was observed a single time. V is TRBV20-1 and J is TRBJ1-5, with D unresolved. Trimming shortened V by 6 bases and J by 11 bases, and 14 bases separated the two germline ends. CDR1 and CDR2 from the germline V gene are DFQATT and SNEGSKA (reference sequence). This CDR3 comprises 11 residues. The CDR3 loop is CSALRGWAQHF. CDR3 sequence (DNA): TGCAGTGCCCTCCGGGGTTGGGCCCAGCATTTT.

This clone was seen only once. The gene calls are TRBV30 and TRBJ1-2; the D gene is possibly TRBD1 (5 bases). Germline V lookup: CDR1 GTSNPN, CDR2 SVGIG (reference sequence). The CDR3 has 12 amino acids. The V end lost 8 bases, the J end lost 7 bases, and 17 bases lay between the germline ends. CDR3 nucleotides: TGTGCCGGACAAGGGGCAGGGTTTGGCTACACCTTC. It encodes CAGQGAGFGYTF.

This clone was counted a single time. The chain has TRBV19 and TRBJ1-5; TRBD1 matches at 7 bases. Germline CDR1 reads LNHDA; CDR2 reads SQIVND (reference sequence). The CDR3 has 16 residues. With V trimmed by 5 bases and J by 0 bases, 7 bases remained unmatched. DNA for the CDR3: TGTGCCAGTAGTCCGGGACAGAAGAGTAGCAATCAGCCCCAGCATTTT. Translation: CASSPGQKSSNQPQHF.

The chain carries TRBV6-1 and TRBJ2-3, with 9 nucleotides matching TRBD1. CDR1 and CDR2 from the germline V gene are MNHNS and SASEGT. The CDR3 runs to 16 residues. After removal of 2 bases from V and 5 bases from J, the junction contained 8 bases not matched to a gene. In DNA form, the CDR3 reads TGTGCCAGCAGTGAACCTGGGGGACAGGGTATAGATACGCAGTATTTT. This translates into CASSEPGGQGIDTQYF.

The chain carries TRBV5-6 and TRBJ2-5; no clear D gene. V lost 0 bases and J lost 5, with 2 bases in between. CDR1 and CDR2 from the germline V gene are SGHDT and YYEEEE. This CDR3 comprises 11 residues. The CDR3 protein is CASSLAETQYF. CDR3 DNA sequence: TGTGCCAGCAGCTTGGCGGAGACCCAGTACTTC.

A word on this clone: One end of the junction does not line up with germline, which may come from a read error. V usage is TRBV16 and J usage is TRBJ2-1; D possibly corresponds to TRBD1 (7 bases). The length of the CDR3 is 13 residues. The germline gives CDR1 KGHSY, CDR2 FQNENV. The CDR3 loop is CASSQSFGGQTLF. Written as DNA, the CDR3 is TGTGCCAGCAGCCAATCTTTCGGGGGACAGACTCTCTTC.

The chain couples TRBV28 to TRBJ1-4, with 7 positions matching TRBD1. The CDR3 length is 14 residues. Per the germline V gene, CDR1 is MDHEN and CDR2 is SYDVKM. V was clipped by 6 bases and J by 5 bases; unmatched bases: 6. In DNA form, the CDR3 reads TGTGCCAGCAGCTCCGGGACAGTCAATGAAAAACTGTTTTTT. Its translation: CASSSGTVNEKLFF.

In this sample, this clone turned up once. The chain combines TRBV7-2 with TRBJ1-1; no definite D call. Germline-derived CDR1 and CDR2 are SGHTA and FQGNSA. Trimming removed 2 bases at V and 1 base at J, with 17 bases between. The CDR3 is made up of 17 amino acids. The CDR3 sequence: CASSLHSGGYPNTEAFF. The CDR3 DNA is TGTGCCAGCAGCTTACATAGCGGAGGGTACCCGAACACTGAAGCTTTCTTT.

The chain carries TRBV18 and TRBJ2-2, with D perhaps TRBD1 (6 bases). CDR3 size: 12 residues. CDR1 and CDR2 (germline): KGHSH, LQKENI. The ends were cut back, 8 bases at V and 6 bases at J, with 10 bases in the middle. Here the CDR3 DNA reads TGTGCCAGCCCCAGGGGTGCCGGGGAGCTGTTTTTT. Translation: CASPRGAGELFF.

This clone was found once. The chain links TRBV19 to TRBJ2-5, with 11 bases aligning to TRBD2. Germline V gene lookup returns CDR1 LNHDA and CDR2 SQIVND (reference sequence). J was trimmed by 5 bases and V by 9 bases; bases with no gene match: 14. The CDR3 covers 16 residues. CDR3 in amino acids: CARTTSGRFFLETQYF. The CDR3 region has the DNA TGTGCCAGAACCACTAGCGGGAGATTTTTTTTGGAGACCCAGTACTTC.

For the CDR3, the DNA is TGCGCCAGCAGTGAGTCCAGGGCAGGGGGTGACGACGAGCAGTACTTC. Residues: CASSESRAGGDDEQYF. The chain is built from TRBV10-1 and TRBJ2-7; TRBD1 matches at 7 bases. In germline, CDR1 is WNHNN, CDR2 SYGVQD (reference sequence). CDR3 size: 16 residues. V lost 0 bases, J lost 5 bases, and 10 bases stayed unmatched.

The chain is built from TRBV9 and TRBJ2-4, with D unclear. Trimming pared 3 bases from V and 1 base from J, leaving 5 bases between. Per germline, CDR1 SGDLS and CDR2 YYNGEE. The CDR3 spans 13 residues. CDR3: CASSAAAKNIQYF. CDR3 bases: TGTGCCAGCAGCGCCGCGGCCAAAAACATTCAGTACTTC.

CDR3 loop: CASSLDRGRETQYF. As DNA, the CDR3 is TGTGCCAGCAGCTTAGATAGGGGCAGAGAGACCCAGTACTTC. The rearrangement uses TRBV7-2 and TRBJ2-5; tentative D call: TRBD1 (5 bases). With 1 base removed from V and 4 bases from J, the gap between germline ends came to 10 bases. Germline-derived CDR1 and CDR2 are SGHTA and FQGNSA. The CDR3 is made up of 14 amino acids. Variable domain in full (rest from reference TRBV7-2 and TRBJ2-5): GAGVSQSPSNKVTEKGKDVELRCDPISGHTALYWYRQSLGQGLEFLIYFQGNSAPDKSGLPSDRFSAERTGGSVSTLTIQRTQQEDSAVYLCASSLDRGRETQYFGPGTRLLVL.

This clone turned up a few times. The CDR3 reads CASRAGAGEGYNEQFF. The CDR3 bases are TGTGCCAGCAGGGCGGGAGCGGGAGAAGGGTACAATGAGCAGTTCTTC. The V and J genes are TRBV28 and TRBJ2-1, with 8 positions matching TRBD2. J lost 4 bases, V lost 6 bases, and 11 bases had no gene match. Germline V gene sequence: CDR1 MDHEN, CDR2 SYDVKM. The CDR3 has 16 residues.

The chain recombines TRBV27 with TRBJ1-2; TRBD1 agrees at 9 bases. Germline assignment: CDR1 MNHEY and CDR2 SMNVEV (reference sequence). CDR3 size: 16 residues. The junction had 3 bases not matched to a gene; V was cut back by 0 bases and J by 1 base. The CDR3 sequence: CASSLSGTGSNYGYTF. The DNA for the CDR3 is TGTGCCAGCAGTTTATCCGGGACAGGGAGTAACTATGGCTACACCTTC.

The rearrangement joins TRBV28 to TRBJ2-1; the match to TRBD2 covers 8 bases. The CDR3 extends over 14 amino acids. CDR1 is MDHEN and CDR2 is SYDVKM in the germline V gene. J was trimmed by 5 bases and V by 2 bases; bases with no gene match: 2. The CDR3 sequence: CASSLTSGNNEQFF. The CDR3 nucleotides read TGTGCCAGCAGTTTAACTAGCGGAAACAATGAGCAGTTCTTC.

The J gene is TRBJ1-3, the V gene TRBV9; D may be TRBD1 (6 bases). Deletions cut 3 bases from V and 0 bases from J, with 10 bases between. The CDR3 contains 15 residues. CDR1 is SGDLS, CDR2 YYNGEE, per germline. CDR3 DNA: TGTGCCAGCAGCGCCGGACAGAACTCTGGAAACACCATATATTTT. Translated, it gives CASSAGQNSGNTIYF.